The 8 T cell receptor beta chains below were found in one sample sequenced in a study of shared clonotypes between healthy human individuals. Using immunoSEQ multiplex PCR, the repertoire was profiled, and TCRdb retains in-frame clones only, with some absent. The sample holds roughly 2.5 million clones; roughly 92% are singletons and the top ten take about 0.13%. Material: naive CD4+ T cells sorted from blood. Subset indicated: CD45RA+ positively selected. The receptors were gathered from a young man in good health.

The chain carries TRBV10-1 and TRBJ1-2; D not resolved. The CDR3 is made up of 13 amino acids. Germline lookup yields CDR1 WNHNN and CDR2 SYGVQD (reference sequence). Trimming took 2 bases from V and 2 from J, leaving 6 bases between them. CDR3 in amino acids: CASSENRNYGYTF. CDR3 coding DNA: TGCGCCAGCAGTGAGAACAGAAACTATGGCTACACCTTC.

The V gene is TRBV5-4, the J gene TRBJ2-7; the match to TRBD2 covers 8 bases. This CDR3 has 16 residues. The germline V gene encodes CDR1 SGHNT and CDR2 YYREEE (reference sequence). The J segment lost 1 base and the V segment lost 2 bases, leaving 8 bases of the junction unmatched. The CDR3 loop reads CASSFGVSGGSYEQYF. CDR3 nucleotides: TGTGCCAGCAGCTTTGGTGTAAGCGGGGGATCCTACGAGCAGTACTTC.

The chain is built from TRBV11-2 and TRBJ1-6; D is undetermined. Trimming took 2 bases from V and 0 from J, leaving 14 bases between them. This CDR3 is built from 18 residues. In germline, CDR1 is SGHAT, CDR2 FQNNGV. This CDR3 reads CASSLTSIPGSYNSPLHF. The CDR3 coding sequence is TGTGCCAGCAGCTTAACAAGTATCCCCGGCTCCTATAATTCACCCCTCCACTTT. The full variable domain, completed using reference TRBV11-2 and TRBJ1-6, is EAGVAQSPRYKIIEKRQSVAFWCNPISGHATLYWYQQILGQGPKLLIQFQNNGVVDDSQLPKDRFSAERLKGVDSTLKIQPAKLEDSAVYLCASSLTSIPGSYNSPLHFGNGTRLTVT.

The chain recombines TRBV7-6 with TRBJ2-5; no reliable D call. Deletions cut 2 bases from V and 5 bases from J, with 6 bases between. Per the germline V gene, CDR1 is SGHVS and CDR2 is FNYEAQ. The length of the CDR3 is 12 residues. DNA of the CDR3: TGTGCCAGCAGCTTAATTGGCGAGACCCAGTACTTC. It is translated as CASSLIGETQYF.

This clone was seen only a few times. The rearrangement joins TRBV19 to TRBJ1-2; no firm D call. Trimming removed 1 base from V and 8 bases from J, with 14 bases in between. There are 14 residues in the CDR3. Germline V CDR1 and CDR2: LNHDA, SQIVND (reference sequence). In DNA, the CDR3 is TGTGCCAGTAGTATAGCGACGGGAAAAGGGGGCTACACCTTC. Residues: CASSIATGKGGYTF.

The gene calls are TRBV15 and TRBJ2-7; perhaps D is TRBD1 or TRBD2 (5 bases each). CDR1 and CDR2 from the germline V gene are LNHNV and YYDKDF (reference sequence). This CDR3 is 16 amino acids long. Trimming took off 1 base at V and 3 bases at J, with 16 bases between the two ends. The CDR3 loop reads CATSRGGKPGLYEQYF. CDR3 DNA: TGTGCCACCAGCAGAGGGGGTAAGCCGGGGCTCTACGAGCAGTACTTC.

Comment on this clone: The sample contains more than one DNA sequence encoding this CDR3. The chain carries TRBV9 and TRBJ2-7; maybe TRBD2 (6 bases). This CDR3 is built from 14 residues. V was trimmed by 3 bases and J by 0 bases, leaving 10 bases between them. Germline loops: CDR1 SGDLS, CDR2 YYNGEE. The CDR3 coding sequence is TGTGCCAGCAGCGCAGGGAGGAGCTCCTACGAGCAGTACTTC. Residues: CASSAGRSSYEQYF.

The genes are TRBV9 and TRBJ1-5, with D unclear. The length of the CDR3 is 13 residues. V gave up 0 bases and J gave up 9 bases, with 10 bases separating them. CDR1 and CDR2 from the germline V gene are SGDLS and YYNGEE. CDR3 residues: CASSVVEGTPQHF. CDR3 coding DNA: TGTGCCAGCAGCGTAGTGGAGGGAACGCCCCAGCATTTT. Together with reference TRBV9 and TRBJ1-5, the CDR3 gives the full variable domain: DSGVTQTPKHLITATGQRVTLRCSPRSGDLSVYWYQQSLDQGLQFLIQYYNGEERAKGNILERFSAQQFPDLHSELNLSSLELGDSALYFCASSVVEGTPQHFGDGTRLSIL.